These 16 T cell receptor beta chains share one sample of origin, sequenced in a study of shared clonotypes between healthy human individuals. The table came from immunoSEQ multiplex PCR; TCRdb's copy has only in-frame clones and leaves some out. The table lists about 580,000 clones, roughly 98% of them singletons. As defined, naive CD8 cells were CD45RO-negative and positively selected for CCR7, with terminally differentiated effector memory CD45RA+ cells excluded. Sequencing input: naive CD8+ T cells sorted from blood. The receptors here all came from a young man in good health.

The rearrangement links TRBV29-1 to TRBJ2-1, with 11 nucleotides matching TRBD2. CDR1 is SQVTM and CDR2 is ANQGSEA in the germline V gene. The J segment lost 2 bases and the V segment lost 5 bases, leaving 8 bases of the junction unmatched. CDR3 length equals 16 residues. The CDR3 is CSVSGRTSGPYNEQFF. CDR3 DNA sequence: TGCAGCGTTTCAGGCCGGACTAGCGGGCCCTACAATGAGCAGTTCTTC.

The chain employs TRBV10-3 and TRBJ1-3; no reliable D call. The germline gives CDR1 ENHRY, CDR2 SYGVKD. CDR3 length: 17 residues. V dropped 4 bases and J dropped 0 bases, with 16 bases sitting between them. Here the CDR3 reads CAISGAGNIPSGNTIYF. For the CDR3, the DNA is TGTGCCATCAGTGGGGCAGGAAACATCCCCTCTGGAAACACCATATATTTT.

The chain is built from TRBV7-2 and TRBJ2-7; D gene unclear. The V end lost 0 bases, the J end lost 1 base, and 4 bases lay between the germline ends. Germline V gives CDR1 SGHTA, CDR2 FQGNSA. This CDR3 spans 13 amino acids. DNA for the CDR3: TGTGCCAGCAGCTTAGCGGAGTCCTACGAGCAGTACTTC. It translates to CASSLAESYEQYF.

The chain is built from TRBV4-3 and TRBJ2-7; D is unclear. Germline CDR1 is LGHNA and CDR2 is YSLEER. Trimming pared 0 bases from V and 5 bases from J, leaving 8 bases between. The CDR3 is made up of 13 amino acids. CDR3 in DNA: TGCGCCAGCAGCCAAGATGGGGAAGACGAGCAGTACTTC. As protein: CASSQDGEDEQYF.

V gene TRBV7-6 combines with J gene TRBJ2-7; weak D call: TRBD2 (5 bases). Germline assignment: CDR1 SGHVS and CDR2 FNYEAQ. This CDR3 comprises 16 residues. V lost 5 bases to trimming and J lost 3 bases, with 20 bases between them. DNA for the CDR3: TGTGCCAGCAGCGTGAGCTCGGCGGGCGCTCGCTACGAGCAGTACTTC. Its translation is CASSVSSAGARYEQYF.

The CDR3 is CSVARQTNYGYTF. The CDR3 DNA is TGCAGCGTTGCCCGACAGACCAACTATGGCTACACCTTC. The V gene is TRBV29-1, the J gene TRBJ1-2; tentative D call: TRBD1 (5 bases). Deletions cut 4 bases from V and 2 bases from J, with 11 bases between. The V gene's germline CDR1 is SQVTM and CDR2 ANQGSEA. The CDR3 totals 13 residues.

V and J are TRBV15 and TRBJ2-5; no firm D call. Germline CDR1 LNHNV, CDR2 YYDKDF (reference sequence). The ends were cut back, 2 bases at V and 5 bases at J, with 15 bases in the middle. The CDR3 runs to 15 residues. CDR3 region: CATSRLERTGETQYF. The CDR3 nucleotides read TGTGCCACCAGCAGATTAGAACGCACCGGGGAGACCCAGTACTTC.

This chain uses TRBV5-4 with TRBJ2-7; 9 bases line up with TRBD2. This CDR3 contains 13 residues. V was pared by 6 bases and J by 3 bases, with 4 bases of the junction left unmatched. Germline loops: CDR1 SGHNT, CDR2 YYREEE (reference sequence). CDR3 region: CASNIAGDYEQYF. The DNA of the CDR3 is TGTGCCAGCAACATAGCGGGAGACTACGAGCAGTACTTC.

This chain joins TRBV6-5 and TRBJ1-1, with D possibly matching TRBD1 (5 bases). The ends were cut back, 6 bases at V and 3 bases at J, with 17 bases in the middle. CDR1 and CDR2 from the germline V gene are MNHEY and SVGAGI. The CDR3 sequence is 15 residues long. The chain's CDR3 is CASRIQGFTDTEAFF. The CDR3 DNA follows: TGTGCCAGCAGAATTCAGGGATTTACGGACACTGAAGCTTTCTTT.

The V gene is TRBV28, the J gene TRBJ2-7, with TRBD1 as a possible D gene (7 bases). From germline, CDR1 is MDHEN and CDR2 SYDVKM. The CDR3 has 13 residues. Trimming left V 7 bases short and J 0 bases short, with 10 bases between. CDR3 coding DNA: TGTGCCAGCACCAGGGGGGCCTCCTACGAGCAGTACTTC. The encoded protein is CASTRGASYEQYF.

The chain joins TRBV2 to TRBJ2-3; a possible D gene is TRBD2 (5 bases). V was clipped by 2 bases and J by 0 bases, with 12 bases between them. The CDR3 is 16 residues long. From germline, CDR1 is SNHLY and CDR2 FYNNEI. The CDR3 is CASSETARGSTDTQYF. The DNA for the CDR3 is TGTGCCAGCAGTGAAACGGCCAGAGGGAGCACAGATACGCAGTATTTT.

V usage is TRBV10-2 and J usage is TRBJ2-7; TRBD1 aligns across 7 bases. The CDR3 runs 13 residues. Per the germline V gene, CDR1 is WSHSY and CDR2 is SAAADI. The V segment lost 6 bases and the J segment 4 bases; nucleotides outside the gene matches: 6. The CDR3 is CASRPGGQYEQYF. The DNA of the CDR3 is TGCGCCAGCAGGCCAGGGGGTCAGTACGAGCAGTACTTC.

This chain joins TRBV6-5 and TRBJ2-6, with D hard to call. The CDR3 has 15 residues. V was pared by 4 bases and J by 0 bases, with 7 bases between. Germline V gene sequence: CDR1 MNHEY, CDR2 SVGAGI. The CDR3 sequence: CASSLQSSGANVLTF. As DNA, the CDR3 is TGTGCCAGCAGTTTACAGAGCTCTGGGGCCAACGTCCTGACTTTC.

This chain joins TRBV27 and TRBJ2-5; D is ambiguous. V was clipped by 3 bases and J by 4 bases, with 12 bases between them. The V gene's germline CDR1 is MNHEY and CDR2 SMNVEV (reference sequence). The CDR3 loop spans 14 amino acids. The chain's CDR3 is CASSLAVSGETQYF. For the CDR3, the DNA is TGTGCCAGCAGTTTGGCGGTCTCTGGAGAGACCCAGTACTTC.

The V and J genes are TRBV11-3 and TRBJ2-1; D may be TRBD1 or TRBD2 (6 bases each). CDR3 length equals 14 residues. Germline V gene sequence: CDR1 SGHNT, CDR2 YENEEA. V shed 1 base and J shed 6 bases, with 10 bases lying between them. CDR3 DNA sequence: TGTGCCAGCAGCTTAGTAGAGGGGGGCAATGAGCAGTTCTTC. It encodes CASSLVEGGNEQFF.

The chain uses TRBV7-6 and TRBJ2-7; possibly TRBD2 for D (5 bases). Deletions cut 0 bases from V and 6 bases from J, with 9 bases between. Germline CDR1 and CDR2: SGHVS and FNYEAQ. The CDR3 extends over 13 amino acids. In nucleotides, the CDR3 is TGTGCCAGCAGCTTAGCTTCGAGGGTCGAGCAGTACTTC. Amino acids: CASSLASRVEQYF.